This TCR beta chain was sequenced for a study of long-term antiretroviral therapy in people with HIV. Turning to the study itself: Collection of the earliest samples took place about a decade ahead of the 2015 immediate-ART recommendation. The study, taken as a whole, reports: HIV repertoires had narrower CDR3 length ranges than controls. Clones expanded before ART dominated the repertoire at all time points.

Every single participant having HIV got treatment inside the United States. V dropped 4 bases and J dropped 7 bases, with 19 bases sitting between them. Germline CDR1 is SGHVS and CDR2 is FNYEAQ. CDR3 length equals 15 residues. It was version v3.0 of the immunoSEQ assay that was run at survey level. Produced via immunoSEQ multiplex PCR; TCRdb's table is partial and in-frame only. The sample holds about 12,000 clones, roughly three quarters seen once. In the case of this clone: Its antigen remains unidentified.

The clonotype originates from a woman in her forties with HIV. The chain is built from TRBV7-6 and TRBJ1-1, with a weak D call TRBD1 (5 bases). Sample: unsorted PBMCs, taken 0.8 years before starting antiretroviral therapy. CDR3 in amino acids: CASSSQSGEQVEAFF. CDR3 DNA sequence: TGTGCCAGCAGCTCCCAAAGCGGCGAACAGGTTGAAGCTTTCTTT.